Below, 5 T cell receptor beta chains from the same sample are listed, as sequenced in a study of blood T cell repertoires in COVID-19. Sequencing used immunoSEQ multiplex PCR; TCRdb keeps in-frame clones, though not all of them. The sample lists fewer than 250,000 clones; around 80% were seen once. Input material: peripheral blood. The source is a human donor in a cohort sampled during active COVID-19.

V is TRBV7-3 and J is TRBJ2-7; a weak D match, TRBD1 (5 bases). The germline gives CDR1 SGHTA, CDR2 FQGTGA. V was cut by 5 bases and J by 4 bases, with 21 bases left in between. This CDR3 has 16 amino acids. The CDR3 region is CASSASPGRPNYEQYF. Written as DNA, the CDR3 is TGTGCCAGCAGCGCATCTCCAGGGCGTCCCAATTACGAGCAGTACTTC.

The chain couples TRBV6-5 to TRBJ2-1; 7 bases are a match to TRBD1. V shed 0 bases and J 2 bases; nucleotides not matched to a gene: 1. Germline lookup yields CDR1 MNHEY and CDR2 SVGAGI. The CDR3 totals 15 residues. The CDR3 sequence is CASSYSTGTYNEQFF. In nucleotides, the CDR3 is TGTGCCAGCAGTTACTCGACAGGGACCTACAATGAGCAGTTCTTC.

The genes are TRBV6-5 and TRBJ1-2; TRBD1 is a possible D gene (6 bases). The CDR3 totals 14 residues. Germline V CDR1 and CDR2: MNHEY, SVGAGI. Trimming left V 10 bases short and J 8 bases short, with 23 bases between. CDR3 loop: CATRTDSSSGGYTF. For the CDR3, the DNA is TGTGCCACCCGAACGGACAGTTCCTCCGGCGGCTACACCTTC.

In this sample, this clone turned up many times. This chain joins TRBV5-1 and TRBJ2-7; 8 bases fit TRBD2. The J segment lost 4 bases and the V segment lost 0 bases, leaving 6 bases of the junction unmatched. The germline V gene encodes CDR1 SGHRS and CDR2 YFSETQ. The CDR3 extends over 15 amino acids. The CDR3 region has the DNA TGCGCCAGCAGCTTGGCCGGGACTAGGTTTTACGAGCAGTACTTC. Residues: CASSLAGTRFYEQYF.

The chain couples TRBV5-4 to TRBJ2-3, with TRBD2 matching 8 bases. The V gene end was trimmed by 0 bases and the J gene end by 0 bases; junction bases not matched to a gene: 3. Germline CDR1 and CDR2: SGHNT and YYREEE (reference sequence). The CDR3 length is 16 residues. The DNA of the CDR3 is TGTGCCAGCAGCTTGGTGCGGGAGGCTAGCACAGATACGCAGTATTTT. It codes for CASSLVREASTDTQYF. The whole variable domain, filled in from reference TRBV5-4 and TRBJ2-3, reads ETGVTQSPTHLIKTRGQQVTLRCSSQSGHNTVSWYQQALGQGPQFIFQYYREEENGRGNFPPRFSGLQFPNYSSELNVNALELDDSALYLCASSLVREASTDTQYFGPGTRLTVL.